The entry below describes one T cell receptor (beta chain). Only a few counts were recorded for this clone. Its antigen is unknown. Within one base of it there is no much larger clone, and no base qualities were kept. Library method: the immunoSEQ multiplex PCR assay. A mixture of 60 forward primers for TCR Vbeta segments and 13 reverse primers for TCR Jbeta segments was used in the multiplex PCR. The CDR3 region of rearranged TCR beta genes was amplified from genomic DNA by a multiplex PCR assay. Amplified TCR beta libraries were sequenced as 87-base-pair reads on the Illumina HiSeq System. On the authors' methods: In a later analysis, 80 million or so unique TCR beta chains were counted across the 500 to 850 repertoires, and roughly 10 million of these chains were shared by at least two donors. Raw reads were error-corrected and collapsed into unique sequences by a nearest-neighbor algorithm in which closely related sequences were merged to remove PCR and sequencing errors. To assign V, D and J gene segments, CDR3 sequences were aligned to IMGT reference sequences. For a sequence to be retained, at least a six-nucleotide match to both a V gene segment and a J gene segment was required. Rearrangements were classified as productive when the CDR3 lacked stop codons and remained in frame with V and J, and all other rearrangements were classified as non-productive. CDR3 was defined according to IMGT convention as the region running from the second conserved V-encoded cysteine to the conserved J-encoded phenylalanine. In an earlier analysis of more than 550 of the donors, sequences lacking an unambiguous match to a single V gene segment were excluded. In an earlier analysis of 587 of the donors, V segments were called functional above 56.7% productive rearrangements and were called segregating when the between-donor standard deviation exceeded 5%. To diagnose cytomegalovirus status from the catalog of TCR beta chain sequences, a statistical classification framework was built. In a later analysis, TCR nucleotide sequences were compared against IMGT/GENE-DB human TR gene sequences so that V and J genes could be assigned. A later analysis assigned CDR3 sequences and most-parsimonious VDJ recombination scenarios with the TCRdist pipeline. In a later analysis, each TCR beta chain was defined by its CDR3 amino acid sequence together with its V-gene family, and reads without a unique V-gene family were excluded. To address suspected cross-contamination and a sequencing artifact, a later analysis removed approximately 600 highly shared, low-generation-probability nucleotide sequences. For each public chain, a later analysis derived a clonal expansion index from normalized ranks of inferred template counts within each repertoire. A later analysis computed generation probabilities with a VDJ recombination model fitted to out-of-frame rearrangements, and checked the results against IGoR. A later analysis scored TCR-TCR, TCR-HLA and TCR-CMV co-occurrence with hypergeometric tests, applying a repertoire-size bias correction to TCR pairs. False discovery rates were estimated in a later analysis by permuting HLA or CMV assignments 20 times. In a later analysis, co-occurring TCRs were grouped using DBSCAN, with TCRdist sequence similarity added in when clustering inside HLA-allele-positive subsets. Repertoires with fewer than 30,000 or more than 120,000 public chains were left out of co-occurrence clustering, as were about five repertoires with anomalous nucleotide sharing. TCRdb stores this immuneACCESS table with in-frame sequences only. Part of the clones is absent; in the studies checked, under half of the shortfall reflects unresolved V genes, and no reason is known for the rest. Clone size and V and J calls were adopted from that table, with D and trimming inferred from the DNA. In this sample the table shows approximately 100,000 clones, around three quarters of which occur a single time. The ten largest make up approximately 11% of the sample.

V lost 10 bases and J lost 6 bases; the stretch between them is 13 bases long. Based on the germline V gene (reference sequence), the CDR1 and CDR2 sequences are MNHEY and SMNVEV. From the cysteine through the phenylalanine, the CDR3 covers 13 amino acids. The only DNA kept is the CDR3, 39 bases in frame from the first base. The data stem from a study of cytomegalovirus exposure and HLA in healthy donors (dated by TCRdb to 2017 to 2019). Notes on the research overall: An earlier analysis of a few hundred of the donors reported 276 Gb of sequence data and 95 million to 130 million unique TCR beta sequences obtained from around 190 million T cells. An early release that covered 500 to 800 HLA-typed donors contained about 290 gigabases of sequencing data and around 80 million unique TCR sequences. The genetic ancestry cluster associated with self-reported Caucasian donors included 70% to 85% of the roughly 410 genotyped donors. The study aimed to test whether signatures of past pathogen exposure could be identified by cataloging public T cell receptors. The study profiled the T cell repertoires of about 720 subjects by immunosequencing and related them to cytomegalovirus serostatus. Along with the roughly 710-subject first cohort, a separate validation cohort of over a hundred different subjects was used. To predict cytomegalovirus infection status, the study brought together high-throughput TCR immunosequencing, statistical association of individual TCRs with disease status, and machine learning. In a later analysis, previously published TCR beta repertoires from 666 donors were re-analyzed and high-resolution HLA genotyping was added so that TCR occurrence patterns could be studied. Rather than using new phenotypic data, the later analysis identified candidate immune exposures from TCR beta sequences and from how often those sequences occurred across donors. An earlier analysis of about 620 of the donors applied high-throughput TCR beta sequencing to assess whether each TCR beta V gene segment acted as functional or pseudogenic. Donor age, sex, ethnicity and CMV serostatus were compiled alongside the repertoire data. A later genetic analysis took genome-wide SNP genotypes for about 55% of the 666 donors and used that subset as a discovery cohort. Every repertoire in the discovery cohort had been generated on one and the same sequencing platform. HLA typing included class I and class II loci at four-digit resolution. The number of donors typed differed by locus, with 629-630 for A, B, C, DRB1 and DQB1, around 500 for DQA1, about 610 for DPA1, and some 440 for DPB1. About five DR-DQ haplotypes were treated as single units for association and clustering because of strong linkage in the cohort. Among about 370 genotyped donors of the cohort, an average of approximately 240,000 unique TCR beta nucleotide sequences was sequenced per donor, of which about 19% were non-productive.

Results the study describes overall, beyond this receptor: A cluster of highly shared sequence variants was judged likely to be a technical artifact of the sequencing pipeline. The study listed approximately 150 TCR beta chains as associated with cytomegalovirus. Some IMGT-functional V segments, including TRBV6-2 and TRBV6-3, could not be told apart with the 87-base-pair reads, so those segments were excluded. In a later analysis, HLA-associated TCR beta chains showed more clonal expansion and lower generation probabilities than non-associated chains that were equally common. A later analysis found that TCR association rates varied across HLA loci, with DRB1 alleles showing the most associated TCRs and HLA-C alleles the fewest. The authors suggested that the approach could potentially be generalized to other disease states and immunological phenotypes. Three of the identified cytomegalovirus-associated TCR beta chains were confirmed in vitro to be specific for cytomegalovirus antigens. Broadly in line with IMGT annotations, most TCR beta V segments showed up in productive rearrangements about 87% or about 30% of the time in an earlier analysis of 450 to 750 of the donors. The classifier was reported to diagnose cytomegalovirus status with high specificity and sensitivity in both the original and validation cohorts. Because HLA typing was unavailable for some donors at each locus, only the typed subset was used in association tests. The cohort was sequenced for TCR beta chains only, and without alpha or paired-chain data the features that could be detected were limited. According to a later genetic analysis, donors in an Asian-associated ancestry cluster had fewer N-insertions in productive TCRs than the approximately 630-donor mean. Several of the top co-occurrence clusters appeared to be linked to parvovirus B19, influenza, CMV and Epstein-Barr virus, according to a later analysis. A later genetic analysis associated a missense DCLRE1C variant with V-gene and J-gene trimming of TCR beta chains, and an independent cohort replicated the association. When HLA alleles, especially DR and DQ, strongly co-occurred, attributing TCR associations to individual alleles was difficult. CMV serostatus was the only immune exposure information available for the cohort. Roughly uniform sequencing depth across donors was assumed in presence/absence analyses, although this assumption may not hold. A later analysis associated 15,000 to 20,000 TCR beta sequences with specific HLA alleles at a false discovery rate of 0.05. Linkage disequilibrium might explain the correlated functional status among segregating V segments, but an unknown experimental factor could not be excluded. While some public TCRs were present in many individuals, most TCR sequences turned up only very rarely across donors. Because counts were too low, roughly 17 rarely observed V segments, including chromosome 9 orphons, were left out of the earlier analysis of about 620 of the donors. According to a later analysis, most CMV-associated TCR beta chains appeared to be HLA-restricted, and the HLA associations seemed to be driven largely by CMV exposure. A further reported finding was that TCR beta sequences accurately predicted the HLA-A and HLA-B alleles for most subjects in the first cohort.

The cohort comprised hundreds of healthy bone marrow donors. Cohort members were all nominally healthy when sampled, although unrecorded immune exposures were likely present. The donor tested CMV seropositive, placing the donor among the 290 or so seropositive members of the cohort. A peripheral blood sample was collected from each donor, and TCR beta sequencing was performed on peripheral blood mononuclear cells. The Qiagen DNeasy Blood Extraction Kit was used to extract genomic DNA from the blood cell samples. Sequenced material: PBMCs. The clonotype was recovered from a man between 40 and 49 years old in good health and CMV-seropositive. The V and J genes are TRBV27 and TRBJ1-6; the D segment could be TRBD1, given 6 matching bases. The base sequence is TGTGCCACCAAAACAGGGATTAATTCACCCCTCCACTTT. This yields the protein CATKTGINSPLHF.